The T cell receptor (beta chain) described here comes from a study of identical twins. Study outcomes and limitations: Among monozygotic twins, out-of-frame TCR alpha sharing exceeded what models predicted. The more abundant beta clonotypes in cord blood had fewer insertions, and memory repertoires did not show this.

TCRdb re-analysed the 5' RACE reads in MiXCR, keeping a single row per CDR3 protein. This table holds approximately 240,000 distinct CDR3 sequences, around 15% found once. This clonotype came up a few times. Its antigen is not known. Between the trimmed V and J ends, which lost 9 bases and 8 bases, there was a span of 14 bases. Germline CDR1 is SEHNR and CDR2 is FQNEAQ (reference sequence). The CDR3 contains 13 residues. This TCR derives from a young woman in good health. Source material: memory (CD45RO+) T cells sorted from blood. V usage is TRBV7-9 and J usage is TRBJ1-6; a weak D match, TRBD1 (6 bases). CDR3: CASMGTQDSPLHF. The CDR3 bases are TGTGCCAGTATGGGGACACAGGATTCACCCCTCCACTTT.